The 17 T cell receptor beta chains below were found in one sample sequenced in a study of shared T cell receptors in the human thymus. The method was immunoSEQ multiplex PCR; TCRdb's version includes in-frame clones alone and lacks a portion of them. The sample has around 730,000 clones, 80% to 90% seen once. This same sample was also taken into another study, of human thymus T cells.

The sequenced sample was thymocytes. These receptors were collected from a girl under two years old with a congenital heart defect.

The V call is TRBV5-4, the J call TRBJ2-1; 9 positions match TRBD2. The germline V gene has CDR1 SGHNT and CDR2 YYREEE (reference sequence). The CDR3 loop spans 18 amino acids. Trimming cost V 4 bases and J 9 bases; bases outside gene matches: 20. Written as DNA, the CDR3 is TGTGCCAGCAGCCCCACCCCAGTGAAGCGGGGGGCCTCTGGTGAGCAGTTCTTC. Protein sequence: CASSPTPVKRGASGEQFF.

The chain has TRBV7-2 and TRBJ2-4; 10 nucleotides line up with TRBD1. J lost 9 bases, V lost 3 bases, and 8 bases had no gene match. The CDR3 extends over 15 amino acids. Germline CDR1 reads SGHTA; CDR2 reads FQGNSA. The CDR3 protein is CASSLDRGVTAIQYF. In DNA, the CDR3 is TGTGCCAGCAGCTTGGACAGGGGGGTTACGGCCATTCAGTACTTC.

The chain is built from TRBV14 and TRBJ1-4, with 7 bases matching TRBD1. From germline, CDR1 is SGHDN and CDR2 FVKESK. The CDR3 is 13 residues long. The J segment lost 8 bases and the V segment lost 4 bases, leaving 4 bases of the junction unmatched. Here the CDR3 DNA reads TGTGCCAGCAGCCTTCCAGGGGGAGAAAAACTGTTTTTT. The encoded protein is CASSLPGGEKLFF.

The chain employs TRBV10-3 and TRBJ2-6; a possible D gene is TRBD1 (6 bases). This CDR3 is 17 amino acids long. CDR1 and CDR2 (germline): ENHRY, SYGVKD. The ends were cut back, 5 bases at V and 0 bases at J, with 14 bases in the middle. This CDR3 reads CAISYREPRSGANVLTF. Here the CDR3 DNA reads TGTGCCATCAGTTACAGGGAACCCCGCTCTGGGGCCAACGTCCTGACTTTC.

V is TRBV5-1 and J is TRBJ2-7, with 11 bases lining up with TRBD2. Germline V CDR1 and CDR2: SGHRS, YFSETQ. The V and J ends lost 4 bases and 3 bases, in that order; junction bases with no gene match: 6. The CDR3 has 15 residues. CDR3 DNA sequence: TGCGCCAGCAGCCACCAGACTAGCGGGGTCTACGAGCAGTACTTC. Translated, it gives CASSHQTSGVYEQYF. The full variable domain, with the rest looked up from reference TRBV5-1 and TRBJ2-7, is KAGVTQTPRYLIKTRGQQVTLSCSPISGHRSVSWYQQTPGQGLQFLFEYFSETQRNKGNFPGRFSGRQFSNSRSEMNVSTLELGDSALYLCASSHQTSGVYEQYFGPGTRLTVT.

The V and J genes are TRBV9 and TRBJ1-2; 10 bases map to TRBD1. Germline V gene data show CDR1 as SGDLS and CDR2 as YYNGEE. V was pared by 3 bases and J by 7 bases, with 15 bases of the junction left unmatched. The CDR3 length is 17 residues. CDR3 sequence (DNA): TGTGCCAGCAGCGGCTCAGGGGACAGGGGTCTTTCAGGTGGCTACACCTTC. Translated, it gives CASSGSGDRGLSGGYTF.

The CDR3 spells CASSFLAGATQYF. The CDR3 region has the DNA TGTGCCAGCAGTTTTTTAGCGGGGGCTACGCAGTATTTT. The rearrangement joins TRBV27 to TRBJ2-3; 9 bases are a match to TRBD2. This CDR3 is built from 13 residues. The junction had 3 bases not matched to a gene; V was cut back by 3 bases and J by 8 bases. The germline gives CDR1 MNHEY, CDR2 SMNVEV (reference sequence).

The chain couples TRBV19 to TRBJ1-5; TRBD1 agrees at 7 bases. V gave up 8 bases and J gave up 9 bases; unmatched junction bases: 10. Germline V gene sequence: CDR1 LNHDA, CDR2 SQIVND (reference sequence). The CDR3 spans 13 residues. The CDR3 DNA sequence: TGTGCCAGTGGGGACAGCCAAATTGGGCCCCAGCATTTT. Protein: CASGDSQIGPQHF.

The rearrangement joins TRBV4-1 to TRBJ2-1; TRBD1 might be the D (8 bases). This CDR3 spans 18 amino acids. V lost 0 bases, J lost 8 bases, and 23 bases lay in between. The germline V gene encodes CDR1 MGHRA and CDR2 YSYEKL. CDR3 DNA: TGCGCCAGCAGCCAAGAAGGGATTTGGAGAACAGGGGGGGATGAGCAGTTCTTC. The encoded protein is CASSQEGIWRTGGDEQFF.

The chain carries TRBV4-3 and TRBJ2-3, with 11 positions matching TRBD2. The CDR3 runs 18 residues. Germline CDR1 reads LGHNA; CDR2 reads YSLEER. V lost 0 bases to trimming and J lost 1 base; unmatched junction nucleotides: 6. The CDR3 protein is CASSQEALAGGRTDTQYF. CDR3 nucleotide sequence: TGCGCCAGCAGCCAAGAGGCTCTAGCGGGGGGACGCACAGATACGCAGTATTTT.

The chain links TRBV6-8 to TRBJ1-5, with D perhaps matching TRBD1 (6 bases). Germline values: CDR1 MNHGY, CDR2 SAAAGT. Between the trimmed V and J ends, which lost 6 bases and 0 bases, there was a span of 21 bases. The CDR3 extends over 18 amino acids. The DNA for the CDR3 is TGTGCCAGCAGGGAGGTGCCGGGACATTCGACTAGCAATCAGCCCCAGCATTTT. Protein sequence: CASREVPGHSTSNQPQHF.

The V gene is TRBV15, the J gene TRBJ1-1, with 8 positions matching TRBD1. CDR1 LNHNV and CDR2 YYDKDF come from the germline V gene (reference sequence). This CDR3 is 17 amino acids long. V lost 2 bases and J lost 0; bases outside the gene matches: 8. The DNA for the CDR3 is TGTGCCACCAGCAGATCGGACAGGGATTATGTGAACACTGAAGCTTTCTTT. Translation gives CATSRSDRDYVNTEAFF.

The genes are TRBV6-5 and TRBJ1-2, with D uncertain. CDR1 and CDR2 from the germline V gene are MNHEY and SVGAGI. V was trimmed by 5 bases and J by 8 bases, leaving 15 bases between them. The CDR3 is 13 amino acids. In nucleotides, the CDR3 is TGTGCCAGCAGTGAAGCGGAGGCTTGGGGCTACACCTTC. As protein: CASSEAEAWGYTF.

The V call is TRBV18, the J call TRBJ1-5; tentative D call: TRBD1 (6 bases). Germline assignment: CDR1 KGHSH and CDR2 LQKENI. This CDR3 region has 19 residues. Trimming left V 1 base short and J 3 bases short, with 22 bases between. The CDR3 DNA reads as TGTGCCAGCTCACCACGGCCCGCATCTAGTGGGGGCCACAATCAGCCCCAGCATTTT. Translation: CASSPRPASSGGHNQPQHF.

This chain uses TRBV5-1 with TRBJ1-2; D possibly corresponds to TRBD1 (6 bases). Germline V gene lookup returns CDR1 SGHRS and CDR2 YFSETQ. V lost 5 bases and J 6 bases, leaving 14 bases between the germline ends. This CDR3 contains 13 residues. The CDR3 region has the DNA TGCGCCAGCAGGCGGGGGGCTAGCGATGGCTACACCTTC. It codes for CASRRGASDGYTF.

V and J are TRBV6-4 and TRBJ2-3; a weak D match, TRBD2 (5 bases). V was shortened by 0 bases and J by 1 base, with 5 bases between the two germline ends. In germline, CDR1 is MRHNA, CDR2 SNTAGT. The CDR3 runs to 14 residues. The CDR3 is CASSDSEGTDTQYF. The DNA of the CDR3 is TGTGCCAGCAGTGACTCGGAGGGCACAGATACGCAGTATTTT.

This clone was counted a single time. The chain carries TRBV28 and TRBJ2-7; no definite D call. The germline V gene has CDR1 MDHEN and CDR2 SYDVKM. Between the trimmed V and J ends, which lost 6 bases and 0 bases, there was a span of 9 bases. CDR3 size: 13 residues. This chain's CDR3 is CASRLGVSYEQYF. The DNA of the CDR3 is TGTGCCAGCAGACTGGGCGTCTCCTACGAGCAGTACTTC.